The T cell receptor (beta chain) described here comes from a study of regulatory T cells in long-lasting Graves disease (dated by TCRdb to about 2021). Some background on the complete study: Antithyroid drugs had been taken for less than 3 months by newly diagnosed Graves' disease patients. The study was registered as a clinical trial and conducted in China. Peripheral blood TCR sequencing and RNA sequencing compared persistent Graves' disease patients with newly diagnosed Graves' disease patients. A total of some 35 samples underwent TCR sequencing, from about 13 patients with persistent Graves' disease and 20 patients with newly diagnosed Graves' disease.

From cysteine to phenylalanine, the CDR3 is 16 amino acids long. The DNA shown is the 48-base CDR3, in frame from base 1. CDR1 is given as DFQATT and CDR2 as SNEGSKA, both from the germline V gene (reference sequence). The germline V end is reduced by 3 bases and the J end by 4 bases; junction bases left unmatched: 7. Library preparation employed multiplex PCR. The data were produced on an Illumina HiSeq 4000. To build TCR beta libraries, CDR3 regions were amplified by Arm-PCR using iRepertoire HTBI primers. Before sequencing, the PCR products underwent gel purification. The paper's data handling went like this. A total of roughly 67 TRBV and some 15 TRBJ segments were identified across samples and were used for gene usage analysis of CDR3 amino acid clonotypes. Filtered high-quality paired reads were merged into contigs using COPE and FqMerger. Contigs were aligned with BLAST to IMGT TRBV, TRBD and TRBJ reference genes, and CDR3 was defined per IMGT. Any clonotype with a frequency above 0.1% was classified as a highly expanded clone. Shannon entropy served as the measure of repertoire diversity, while the Gini coefficient captured V-J evenness. A clonotype found in more than one individual was treated as public. The raw public reads went through TCRdb reprocessing: fastp at Q25, MiXCR clone calling, in-frame beta chains kept. Here each entry gathers all rows of one CDR3 protein and keeps the most common genes and DNA. It is TCRdb's table, rather than the study itself, that gives the V and J calls and clone size. For this sample the table gives 520,000 or so distinct CDR3 sequences, of which around 12% were detected only once. The top ten clones comprise over 7% of the sample.

The study at large found these results: The small sample size was acknowledged by the authors as a limitation that may reduce accuracy. Only the TCR beta chain was sequenced and analyzed. Peripheral blood alone was examined, since thyroid tissue, which constituted the primary lesion, could not be accessed. Preferential use of TRBV28, TRBJ1-2 and TRBJ2-5 was observed in persistent disease, whereas TRBV20-1 and TRBJ2-1 were favored in newly diagnosed disease. More public clonotypes were shared among persistent patients (over 2,500) than among newly diagnosed patients (roughly 1,000). Lower TCR Shannon entropy and fewer highly expanded clones were observed in persistent Graves' disease patients than in newly diagnosed patients, which suggested clonal expansion.

This clonotype was counted ten times or more. The specificity of this receptor is unknown. Base qualities are not at hand, and no much larger clone is one base apart. The time point label corresponds to: newly diagnosed GD, antithyroid drugs for less than 3 months. RNA was extracted from PBMCs in TRIzol for both TCR sequencing and RNA sequencing. The diagnosis of Graves' disease was made according to American Thyroid Association guidelines. The patients came from an endocrinology department in Xi'an, China. Each patient gave roughly 8.4 milliliters of peripheral blood, collected in an EDTA anticoagulant tube. Ficoll Paque Plus density gradient separation was used to isolate PBMCs, and no further T cell sorting was performed. RNA quality was checked with an Agilent 2100 Bioanalyzer and agarose gel, and concentration with a NanoDrop 2000. The sample also formed part of further work on T cells in Graves' hyperthyroidism and ophthalmopathy. The other study reports the following: A patient counted as having stable Graves' hyperthyroidism if no progression to ophthalmopathy occurred over 18 months of follow-up. Hyperthyroidism patients were newly diagnosed, with disease duration under 2 months, and aged 18 to 65 years. Patients with uncontrolled infections, other autoimmune diseases, pregnancy or lactation were excluded. Diagnoses were based on clinical symptoms, serum thyroxine and TRAb, thyroid ultrasound and orbital computed tomography. The first round of RT-PCR for the TCR CDR3 was performed with the HTBI primer set and the Qiagen OneStep RT-PCR kit. Blood samples also contained most of the expanded thyroid clonotypes (frequency above 0.001), which suggests that blood repertoires may reflect thyroid immune responses. In cross-validation, a model built on a 13 V-J signature told ophthalmopathy apart from stable hyperthyroidism with roughly 87% sensitivity and about 81% specificity, and in testing the same model reached 80%/75%. In validation, the model predicted progression to ophthalmopathy a median of roughly 6.2 months before onset, with approximately 68% sensitivity and nearly 75% specificity. To identify distinguishing TCR V-J signatures, a discovery cohort of some 100 patients was used, comprising some 45 with Graves' ophthalmopathy and around 57 with stable Graves' hyperthyroidism. An independent validation cohort of under 20 hyperthyroidism patients and some 15 patients who later progressed to ophthalmopathy tested prospective prediction of ophthalmopathy. For training and testing, the roughly 93 patients in the discovery cohort were randomly divided in a 7:3 ratio. In about 6 Graves' hyperthyroidism patients, the study also compared T-cell repertoires from thyroid tissue with T-cell repertoires from blood. After sampling, hyperthyroidism patients received methimazole starting at 30 mg daily, and ophthalmopathy patients received high-dose intravenous methylprednisolone. Libraries were constructed in a second round of multiplex PCR, after which size selection and purification were performed. Sequencing of the libraries was done on an Illumina HiSeq2000 using paired-end 100 bp reads. SOAPnuke was used to process the raw data, removing reads that contained adapters or uncalled bases, had a mean Phred below 15, or lacked an exact match to the constant primer or identifier. High-quality paired reads were merged using COPE v1.2.5, and each unique nucleotide sequence was defined as a clonotype. Clonotypes were aligned to IMGT TRBV, TRBD and TRBJ reference segments using MiTCR v1.1. The analysis was restricted to V-J combinations with a frequency above 0.0001, which together covered 99.2% of the repertoires. The TCS score was defined as the ratio of F50 (clonal expansion) to E x V (chaos), calculated using BLOSUM62-based TCRdist between CDR3 peptides within each V-J. Welch's t-statistics and random forest reduced 514 V-J features to 13, which were used in a naive Bayes classifier (R e1071). Sample size was not statistically predetermined, and investigators were not blinded to group allocation. The paper reports TCR Vbeta CDR3 sequencing of 135 peripheral blood samples: fewer than 50 ophthalmopathy, under 80 hyperthyroidism and approximately 17 progressor patients.

The specimen was peripheral blood mononuclear cells (PBMCs), collected at new diagnosis, from a patient treated with antithyroid drugs. This TCR derives from a woman aged 25-40 years with Graves disease. Donor details come from another sample of the same person, matched by shared clones. The receptor chain draws on TRBV20-1 and TRBJ1-3; 12 central bases correspond to TRBD1. Read as DNA, the sequence is TGCAGTGCTAGTAGGGACAGGGGGCGAGTCGGAAACACCATATATTTT. It translates to CSASRDRGRVGNTIYF.